A single sample gave rise to the 17 T cell receptor beta chains below, sequenced in a study of vaccination effects on CD4 cells after COVID-19. Antigens of these TCRs are unknown. Data came from immunoSEQ multiplex PCR; TCRdb stores just in-frame clones and leaves some out. Among tens of thousands of clones, around 76% were seen once, and the ten largest hold 2.8%. Ahead of sequencing, the ViraFEST assay grew antigen-specific CD4+ T cells using viral peptide pools. Cultured cells yielded isolated CD4+ T cells after 10 days. According to the study, vaccine recipients showed no prior SARS-CoV-2 infection and negative nucleocapsid antibodies. Sequenced here: CD4+ T cells from PBMCs cultured with HCoV-NL63 spike peptides, sampled before COVID-19 vaccination. The source is a human donor who received a COVID-19 vaccine.

The chain couples TRBV3-1 (or the pseudogene TRBV3-2) to TRBJ2-3; maybe TRBD2 (7 bases). Trimming took off 1 base at V and 3 bases at J, with 14 bases between the two ends. This CDR3 is built from 16 residues. Germline CDR1 LGHDT, CDR2 YNNKEL (reference sequence). The CDR3 DNA sequence: TGTGCCAGCAGCCAAGGGGCGGCGGGGGCGACAGATACGCAGTATTTT. It encodes CASSQGAAGATDTQYF.

The V gene is TRBV3-1 (or the pseudogene TRBV3-2), the J gene TRBJ2-2; 7 bases are a match to TRBD1. This CDR3 is 18 amino acids long. The trim removed 0 bases at V and 2 bases at J, leaving 9 bases unmatched. Germline CDR1 reads LGHDT; CDR2 reads YNNKEL (reference sequence). The CDR3 sequence is CASSQDRKGAINTGELFF. The CDR3 nucleotides are TGTGCCAGCAGCCAAGATCGGAAGGGGGCAATAAACACCGGGGAGCTGTTTTTT.

Worth noting for this clone: The sample contains more than one DNA sequence encoding this CDR3. The rearrangement links TRBV18 to TRBJ1-2; D perhaps matches TRBD1 (6 bases). Trimming removed 3 bases from V and 7 bases from J, with 12 bases in between. The germline V gene has CDR1 KGHSH and CDR2 LQKENI. The CDR3 spans 13 residues. In DNA, the CDR3 is TGTGCCAGCTCACCTCGGACAGCTTCTGGCTACACCTTC. It is translated as CASSPRTASGYTF.

The chain employs TRBV12-5 and TRBJ1-2; D is perhaps TRBD1 (5 bases). The CDR3 is made up of 14 amino acids. V gave up 5 bases and J gave up 5 bases, with 15 bases separating them. Germline V CDR1 and CDR2: LGHNT, FRNRAP. The CDR3 reads CASGAPGPLYGYTF. The DNA of the CDR3 is TGTGCTAGTGGTGCCCCGGGACCTCTATATGGCTACACCTTC.

This clone came up once. This chain joins TRBV7-9 and TRBJ1-3; D remains unclear. CDR3 length equals 14 residues. V was pared by 1 base and J by 4 bases, with 8 bases between. CDR1 is SEHNR and CDR2 is FQNEAQ in the germline V gene (reference sequence). The CDR3: CASSLDRNGNTIYF. The CDR3 nucleotides are TGTGCCAGCAGCTTAGACCGGAACGGAAACACCATATATTTT.

This chain connects TRBV2 to TRBJ2-7; D is unclear. The CDR3 is 14 amino acids. The V and J ends lost 2 bases and 0 bases respectively, with 8 bases between them. Germline V lookup: CDR1 SNHLY, CDR2 FYNNEI. For the CDR3, the DNA is TGTGCCAGCAGTGAAAGCCAGAGCTCCTACGAGCAGTACGTC. Protein sequence: CASSESQSSYEQYV.

The chain couples TRBV27 to TRBJ2-4; 9 nucleotides agree with TRBD2. The V gene end was trimmed by 4 bases and the J gene end by 4 bases; junction bases not matched to a gene: 8. This CDR3 spans 16 amino acids. Germline-derived CDR1 and CDR2 are MNHEY and SMNVEV (reference sequence). The CDR3 DNA sequence: TGTGCCAGCAGTTCATACCTAGCGGGGCATAAAAACATTCAGTACTTC. It is translated as CASSSYLAGHKNIQYF.

The rearrangement joins TRBV24-1 to TRBJ1-2, with a possible D match to TRBD1 (6 bases). The CDR3 extends over 14 amino acids. V lost 4 bases to trimming and J lost 4 bases, with 12 bases between them. The germline V gene has CDR1 KGHDR and CDR2 SFDVKD. This chain's CDR3 is CATSDAGQFYGYTF. The CDR3 bases are TGTGCCACCAGTGACGCTGGACAGTTCTATGGCTACACCTTC.

The chain has TRBV7-2 and TRBJ1-2; unclear D gene. With 0 bases removed from V and 7 bases from J, the gap between germline ends came to 6 bases. This CDR3 contains 12 residues. The germline gives CDR1 SGHTA, CDR2 FQGNSA. CDR3 amino acids: CASSLAWGGYTF. The CDR3 DNA is TGTGCCAGCAGCTTAGCGTGGGGTGGCTACACCTTC.

The rearrangement joins TRBV7-4 to TRBJ1-2, with TRBD1 matching 10 bases. The germline CDR1 and CDR2 sequences are SGHVT and SQSDAQ. This CDR3 spans 17 amino acids. V lost 5 bases to trimming and J lost 2 bases; unmatched junction nucleotides: 11. The CDR3 protein is CASSPRRTGGLNYGYTF. In DNA form, the CDR3 reads TGTGCCAGCAGCCCTAGAAGGACAGGGGGTCTCAACTATGGCTACACCTTC.

The rearrangement uses TRBV7-8 and TRBJ2-2; TRBD2 matches at 13 bases. Losses at the gene ends were 5 bases for V and 4 bases for J; bases not matched to a gene: 4. There are 16 residues in the CDR3. Germline CDR1 reads SGHVS; CDR2 reads FQNEAQ. Here the CDR3 reads CASSRLAGGSTGELFF. CDR3 nucleotide sequence: TGTGCCAGCAGCCGACTAGCGGGGGGAAGCACCGGGGAGCTGTTTTTT.

This rearrangement joins TRBV5-1 to TRBJ2-7; perhaps TRBD2 as D (6 bases). In germline, CDR1 is SGHRS, CDR2 YFSETQ. The V and J ends lost 4 bases and 6 bases respectively, with 17 bases between them. The CDR3 spans 14 residues. CDR3 protein: CASSLTGERTEQYV. The CDR3 nucleotides are TGCGCCAGCAGCCTAACGGGGGAGAGGACCGAGCAGTACGTC.

This rearrangement joins TRBV12-5 to TRBJ2-1; the D call may be TRBD1 or TRBD2 (6 bases each). Germline CDR1 and CDR2: LGHNT and FRNRAP. V was pared by 4 bases and J by 3 bases, with 28 bases between. The CDR3 length is 20 residues. The CDR3 DNA reads as TGTGCTAGTGGTTACACTCCTGACGGGGGCTCTGTGTTGAACTACAATGAGCAGTTCTTC. It yields the protein CASGYTPDGGSVLNYNEQFF.

Concerning this clone itself: One end of the junction varies from germline; a read error may be responsible. The rearrangement links TRBV6-5 to TRBJ1-6; D call uncertain. This CDR3 comprises 12 residues. Germline-derived CDR1 and CDR2 are MNHEY and SVGAGI. The CDR3 sequence: CVSSQVNSPLHF. The CDR3 region has the DNA TGTGTCAGCAGTCAGGTCAATTCACCCCTCCACTTT.

This sequence joins TRBV5-1 and TRBJ2-5; 12 bases line up with TRBD1. The CDR3 contains 17 residues. CDR1 is SGHRS and CDR2 is YFSETQ in the germline V gene. V dropped 4 bases and J dropped 5; count of bases not matched to a gene: 12. CDR3 sequence reads: CASSQIPGQGAGETQYF. The CDR3, as DNA: TGCGCCAGCAGCCAAATCCCGGGACAGGGGGCAGGTGAGACCCAGTACTTC.

This clone was detected a few times. V usage is TRBV7-9 and J usage is TRBJ1-4, with D perhaps matching TRBD1 (5 bases). V lost 5 bases to trimming and J lost 8 bases, with 9 bases between them. The CDR3 extends over 12 amino acids. CDR1 SEHNR and CDR2 FQNEAQ come from the germline V gene (reference sequence). Here the CDR3 reads CASSPQGEKLFF. The CDR3 DNA reads TGTGCCAGCAGCCCCCAGGGAGAAAAACTGTTTTTT.

The chain couples TRBV27 to TRBJ2-5; 12 positions agree with TRBD2. The CDR3 has 15 residues. Per the germline V gene, CDR1 is MNHEY and CDR2 is SMNVEV (reference sequence). The trim removed 6 bases at V and 5 bases at J, leaving 7 bases unmatched. CDR3 in amino acids: CASSRIGTSGETQYF. Here the CDR3 DNA reads TGTGCCAGCAGCAGAATAGGGACTAGCGGGGAGACCCAGTACTTC.